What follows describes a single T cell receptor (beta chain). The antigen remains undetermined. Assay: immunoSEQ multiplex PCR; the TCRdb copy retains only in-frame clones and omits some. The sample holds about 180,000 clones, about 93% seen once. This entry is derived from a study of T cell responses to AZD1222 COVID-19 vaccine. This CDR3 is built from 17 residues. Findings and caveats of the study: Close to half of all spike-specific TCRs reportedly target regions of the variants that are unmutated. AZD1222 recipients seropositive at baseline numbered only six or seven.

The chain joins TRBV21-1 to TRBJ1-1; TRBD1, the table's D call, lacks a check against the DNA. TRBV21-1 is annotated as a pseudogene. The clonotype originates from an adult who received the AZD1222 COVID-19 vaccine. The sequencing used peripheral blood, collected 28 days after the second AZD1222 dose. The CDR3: CASSKAPRPGPNTEAFF. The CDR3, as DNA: TGTGCCAGCAGCAAAGCCCCCCGTCCAGGCCCGAACACTGAAGCTTTCTTT.